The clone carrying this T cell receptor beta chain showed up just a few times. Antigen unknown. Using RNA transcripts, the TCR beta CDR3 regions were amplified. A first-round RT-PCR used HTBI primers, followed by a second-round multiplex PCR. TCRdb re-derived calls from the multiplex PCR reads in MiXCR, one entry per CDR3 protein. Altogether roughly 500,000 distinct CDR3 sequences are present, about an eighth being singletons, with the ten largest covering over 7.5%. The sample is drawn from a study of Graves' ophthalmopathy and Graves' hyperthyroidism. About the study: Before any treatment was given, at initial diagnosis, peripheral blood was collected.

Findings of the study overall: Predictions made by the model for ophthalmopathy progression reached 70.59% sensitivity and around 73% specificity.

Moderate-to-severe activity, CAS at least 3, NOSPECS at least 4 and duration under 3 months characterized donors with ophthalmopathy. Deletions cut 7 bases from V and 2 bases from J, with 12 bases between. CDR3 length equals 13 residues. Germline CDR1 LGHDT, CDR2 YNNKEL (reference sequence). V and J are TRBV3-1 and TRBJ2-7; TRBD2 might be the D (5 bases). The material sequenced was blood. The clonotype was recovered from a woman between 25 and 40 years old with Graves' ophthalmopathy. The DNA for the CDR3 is TGTGCCAGCACTAACGGGATTACCTACGAGCAGTACTTC. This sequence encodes CASTNGITYEQYF.